The rows below give T cell receptor beta chains drawn from one sample of a study of blood T cell repertoires in COVID-19. Clones were read by immunoSEQ multiplex PCR, and TCRdb kept only the in-frame ones, dropping some. The sample holds tens of thousands of clones; about 94% are singletons and the top ten take about 3.9%. The material sequenced was peripheral blood. Receptors were obtained from a human donor with active COVID-19. The donor label of this sample is uncertain. Both conserved end residues are part of each CDR3. The order of the fields is D gene, V gene, J gene, clone size, CDR3 protein, CDR3 DNA. D genes are given only for firm matches. The size field is filled for only some rows; it gives once, few, many or a size class.

.	TRBV7-2	TRBJ2-7	.	CASSIERQYEQYF	TGTGCCAGCAGCATCGAAAGACAGTACGAGCAGTACTTC
.	TRBV19	TRBJ1-4	.	CASSTPWGANEKLFF	TGTGCCAGTAGTACACCTTGGGGAGCTAATGAAAAACTGTTTTTT
TRBD1	TRBV7-9	TRBJ2-1	.	CASSGERGQYNEQFF	TGTGCCAGCAGCGGAGAGAGGGGACAGTACAATGAGCAGTTCTTC
.	TRBV7-2	TRBJ2-5	.	CASSQDSRGTQYF	TGTGCCAGCAGCCAGGACAGTCGAGGGACCCAGTACTTC
.	TRBV6-6	TRBJ1-2	.	CATSSTDRHYGYTF	TGTGCCACCTCTTCGACAGATCGTCACTATGGCTACACCTTC
.	TRBV4-3	TRBJ1-6	.	CASSQGAGAGGDSPLHF	TGCGCCAGCAGCCAAGGTGCAGGGGCAGGCGGAGATTCACCCCTCCACTTT
.	TRBV2	TRBJ2-2	.	CASRMSNTGELFF	TGTGCCAGCAGAATGAGCAACACCGGGGAGCTGTTTTTT
TRBD2	TRBV5-4	TRBJ2-5	.	CASSLGGGSEQETQYF	TGTGCCAGCAGCTTGGGTGGCGGGAGTGAACAAGAGACCCAGTACTTC
TRBD1	TRBV11-2	TRBJ1-5	.	CASARGQGSNQPQHF	TGTGCCAGCGCGCGGGGACAGGGGAGCAATCAGCCCCAGCATTTT
.	TRBV4-3	TRBJ1-3	.	CASSQDLGTSYGNTIYF	TGCGCCAGCAGCCAAGATCTTGGTACTAGCTATGGAAACACCATATATTTT
TRBD2	TRBV10-3	TRBJ2-1	.	CAISTLAGVYNEQFF	TGTGCCATCAGTACCCTAGCGGGAGTATACAATGAGCAGTTCTTC
TRBD1	TRBV7-9	TRBJ2-2	.	CASSRQGMATNTGELFF	TGTGCCAGCAGTCGACAGGGAATGGCGACGAACACCGGGGAGCTGTTTTTT
TRBD2	TRBV6-2/TRBV6-3	TRBJ2-3	.	CASSPPSGLSTDTQYF	TGTGCCAGCAGCCCCCCTAGCGGGCTTAGCACAGATACGCAGTATTTT
.	TRBV5-1	TRBJ2-1	.	CASSQGSLDNEQFF	TGCGCCAGCAGCCAGGGGAGTCTGGACAATGAGCAGTTCTTC
TRBD1	TRBV7-9	TRBJ1-3	.	CASSTSTGSGNTIYF	TGTGCCAGCAGCACTTCGACAGGGTCTGGAAACACCATATATTTT
.	TRBV28	TRBJ1-5	.	CASSSFNQPQHF	TGTGCCAGCAGTTCGTTTAATCAGCCCCAGCATTTT
TRBD2	TRBV6-6	TRBJ2-3	.	CASATSGRRLADTQYF	TGTGCCAGCGCAACTAGCGGGAGACGTTTGGCAGATACGCAGTATTTT
TRBD1	TRBV6-5	TRBJ2-7	.	CASSYRGQTYEQYF	TGTGCCAGCAGTTACCGGGGACAGACCTACGAGCAGTACTTC
TRBD1	TRBV5-4	TRBJ2-1	.	CASSRGGTGGYNEQFF	TGTGCCAGCAGCCGGGGGGGGACAGGGGGCTACAATGAGCAGTTCTTC
TRBD2	TRBV28	TRBJ2-7	.	CASSFRGTSGSYEQYF	TGTGCCAGCAGTTTCCGTGGGACTAGCGGGAGTTACGAGCAGTACTTC
.	TRBV4-1	TRBJ2-7	.	CASSQNRNYEQYF	TGCGCCAGCAGCCAAAACAGGAATTACGAGCAGTACTTC
.	TRBV6-5	TRBJ1-3	few	CASRFSQASGNTIYF	TGTGCCAGCAGGTTTTCCCAGGCCTCTGGAAACACCATATATTTT
TRBD1	TRBV5-4	TRBJ1-2	.	CASSLAGTGTRGYTF	TGTGCCAGCAGCTTAGCCGGGACAGGGACGCGTGGCTACACCTTC
TRBD1	TRBV30	TRBJ1-1	.	CAWSPPPKTGANTEAFF	TGTGCCTGGAGTCCTCCTCCGAAGACAGGGGCGAACACTGAAGCTTTCTTT
.	TRBV28	TRBJ1-2	.	CASSRDLIVTF	TGTGCCAGCAGCCGGGATCTGATCGTCACCTTC
TRBD2	TRBV5-5	TRBJ2-7	.	CASRAGGSKGDSYEQYF	TGTGCCAGCAGGGCGGGGGGCAGCAAAGGCGACTCCTACGAGCAGTACTTC
TRBD1	TRBV14	TRBJ1-2	.	CASSQVAGQTNYGYTF	TGTGCCAGCAGCCAAGTCGCGGGACAGACTAACTATGGCTACACCTTC
TRBD1	TRBV6-2/TRBV6-3	TRBJ1-5	.	CASGPTGVRQPQHF	TGTGCCAGCGGCCCGACAGGGGTGCGTCAGCCCCAGCATTTT
TRBD2	TRBV5-5	TRBJ2-5	.	CASSSWDYFQETQYF	TGTGCCAGCAGCTCTTGGGACTATTTCCAAGAGACCCAGTACTTC
TRBD1	TRBV10-3	TRBJ1-2	.	CAISESPGTEVGDGYTF	TGTGCCATCAGTGAGTCTCCCGGGACAGAAGTAGGGGATGGCTACACCTTC
.	TRBV7-9	TRBJ2-1	.	CASSLGDNEQFF	TGTGCCAGCAGCCTAGGCGACAATGAGCAGTTCTTC
TRBD2	TRBV7-8	TRBJ2-3	.	CASSHGLAGGTDTQYF	TGTGCCAGCAGCCATGGACTAGCAGGTGGCACAGATACGCAGTATTTT
TRBD1	TRBV7-9	TRBJ1-4	once	CASSFAGGFSEKLFF	TGTGCCAGCAGCTTCGCAGGGGGCTTTTCTGAAAAACTGTTTTTT
.	TRBV7-6	TRBJ1-1	.	CASSFSTARNTEAFF	TGTGCCAGCAGCTTTTCGACAGCGCGGAACACTGAAGCTTTCTTT
TRBD1	TRBV28	TRBJ2-5	.	CASSLWGQVETQYF	TGTGCCAGCAGTTTGTGGGGACAGGTGGAGACCCAGTACTTC
.	TRBV2	TRBJ2-3	.	CASTSLGDTQYF	TGTGCCAGCACTTCCCTCGGGGATACGCAGTATTTT
.	TRBV6-5	TRBJ1-1	.	CASTPRDTEAFF	TGTGCCAGCACCCCCAGGGATACTGAAGCTTTCTTT
.	TRBV7-2	TRBJ2-1	.	CASSRAGTAYNEQFF	TGTGCCAGCAGCCGGGCCGGGACTGCCTACAATGAGCAGTTCTTC
TRBD2	TRBV25-1	TRBJ2-4	.	CASSLLVAGGHIQYF	TGTGCCAGCAGTCTTTTGGTAGCGGGGGGTCACATTCAGTACTTC
.	TRBV5-1	TRBJ2-7	.	CASSLVRTATSYEQYF	TGCGCCAGCAGCTTGGTGCGGACAGCAACTTCCTACGAGCAGTACTTC
.	TRBV10-3	TRBJ2-3	once	CAISVTGNADTQYF	TGTGCCATCAGTGTTACCGGGAACGCAGATACGCAGTATTTT
TRBD2	TRBV11-2	TRBJ2-1	.	CASSLDTLAGSYNEQFF	TGTGCCAGCAGCTTAGATACCCTAGCGGGCTCCTACAATGAGCAGTTCTTC
TRBD1	TRBV27	TRBJ2-1	.	CASSRQGAFKQFF	TGTGCCAGCAGCAGACAGGGGGCGTTCAAGCAGTTCTTC
.	TRBV10-1	TRBJ2-2	.	CASSEPGRSNTGELFF	TGCGCCAGCAGTGAACCTGGGCGATCGAACACCGGGGAGCTGTTTTTT
.	TRBV27	TRBJ2-2	.	CASSSPGIVGELFF	TGTGCCAGCAGTTCACCCGGGATAGTAGGGGAGCTGTTTTTT
TRBD1	TRBV7-9	TRBJ2-2	.	CASSKTGGANTGELFF	TGTGCCAGCAGCAAGACAGGGGGCGCGAACACCGGGGAGCTGTTTTTT
.	TRBV3-1/TRBV3-2	TRBJ2-3	.	CASSQDRLGLLDTQYF	TGTGCCAGCAGCCAGGACCGACTAGGCCTTCTAGATACGCAGTATTTT
TRBD1	TRBV19	TRBJ2-1	.	CASSTGQGGGLYNEQFF	TGTGCCAGTAGTACCGGACAGGGAGGCGGTCTGTACAATGAGCAGTTCTTC
TRBD1	TRBV7-2	TRBJ2-5	.	CASSLMGQGALQETQYF	TGTGCCAGCAGCTTAATGGGACAGGGGGCTCTCCAAGAGACCCAGTACTTC
.	TRBV7-9	TRBJ1-5	.	CASSLGGGGNQPQHF	TGTGCCAGCAGCTTAGGAGGGGGTGGCAATCAGCCCCAGCATTTT
TRBD2	TRBV28	TRBJ2-5	.	CATRTSGIAETQYF	TGTGCCACTCGGACTAGCGGGATTGCCGAGACCCAGTACTTC
.	TRBV10-3	TRBJ1-5	.	CAISERTDSNQPQHF	TGTGCCATCAGTGAGCGGACAGATAGCAATCAGCCCCAGCATTTT
TRBD2	TRBV7-9	TRBJ2-7	.	CASSITSGRALEQYF	TGTGCCAGCAGCATCACTAGCGGGAGGGCCCTCGAGCAGTACTTC